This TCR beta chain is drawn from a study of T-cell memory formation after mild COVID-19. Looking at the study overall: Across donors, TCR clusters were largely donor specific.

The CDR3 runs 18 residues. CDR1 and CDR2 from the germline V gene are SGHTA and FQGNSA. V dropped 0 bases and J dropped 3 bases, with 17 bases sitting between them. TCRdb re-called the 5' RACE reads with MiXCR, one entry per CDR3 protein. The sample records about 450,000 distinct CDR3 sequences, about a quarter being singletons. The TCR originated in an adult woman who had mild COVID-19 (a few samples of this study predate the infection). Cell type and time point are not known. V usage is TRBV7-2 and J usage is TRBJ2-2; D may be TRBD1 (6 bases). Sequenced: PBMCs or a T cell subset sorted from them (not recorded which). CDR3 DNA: TGTGCCAGCAGCTTAGCCCCCCGGGACATTATAGACACCGGGGAGCTGTTTTTT. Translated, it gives CASSLAPRDIIDTGELFF.